The 17 T cell receptor beta chains in this list originate from one sample, sequenced in a study of blood T cells in healthy people across ages. A second PCR of about 6 to 12 cycles used a sample-barcoded 5' primer and a J-beta primer mix. TCRdb passed the 5' RACE reads through MiXCR, listing each CDR3 protein once. Of about 540,000 distinct CDR3 sequences in the sample, less than 25% are singletons; the top ten hold 8.5% to 9.5%. The data were also submitted as part of a second study, on T cells of mothers and their children.

Sequencing input: blood. Receptors originate from a boy under 18 in good health.

The chain carries TRBV19 and TRBJ1-2; D is ambiguous. V was shortened by 3 bases and J by 5 bases, with 16 bases between the two germline ends. The CDR3 length is 15 residues. Germline values: CDR1 LNHDA, CDR2 SQIVND (reference sequence). CDR3 amino acids: CASSIKGPTSYGYTF. CDR3 DNA: TGTGCCAGTAGTATCAAAGGGCCCACCTCTTATGGCTACACCTTC.

CDR3 DNA: TGCGCCAGCAGCCACTTCCAGGACGGGCATCGACCCGGAAACACCATATATTTT. This encodes CASSHFQDGHRPGNTIYF. The rearrangement uses TRBV4-1 and TRBJ1-3; D call uncertain. Germline assignment: CDR1 MGHRA and CDR2 YSYEKL. CDR3 length equals 18 residues. Trimming removed 3 bases at V and 4 bases at J, with 22 bases between.

The chain uses TRBV3-1 and TRBJ2-1; 9 nucleotides align to TRBD1. CDR1 and CDR2 (germline): LGHDT, YNNKEL (reference sequence). J gave up 10 bases and V 4 bases, and 5 bases lay outside the gene matches. The CDR3 contains 13 residues. In nucleotides, the CDR3 is TGTGCCAGCAGCCGAGGACAGGGGTACGAGCAGTTCTTC. Translated, it gives CASSRGQGYEQFF.

This clonotype was seen a few times. This chain uses TRBV12-3 or TRBV12-4 with TRBJ2-3; TRBD2 aligns across 9 bases. CDR3 length: 16 amino acids. Trimming took 2 bases from V and 2 from J; bases not matched to a gene: 5. CDR3: CASSLRAGGPTDTQYF. The CDR3 DNA reads as TGTGCCAGCAGTTTAAGAGCGGGGGGACCCACAGATACGCAGTATTTT.

This clonotype was detected a few times. This chain uses TRBV6-6 with TRBJ2-5; 7 bases align to TRBD2. In germline, CDR1 is MNHNY, CDR2 SVGAGI (reference sequence). V dropped 6 bases and J dropped 0; count of bases not matched to a gene: 1. The CDR3 runs 13 residues. CDR3 protein: CASRGGYQETQYF. The CDR3 DNA sequence: TGTGCCAGCAGGGGGGGGTACCAAGAGACCCAGTACTTC.

The chain joins TRBV20-1 to TRBJ2-1; TRBD2 aligns across 8 bases. CDR3 length: 16 residues. The trim removed 1 base at V and 4 bases at J, leaving 9 bases unmatched. The V gene's germline CDR1 is DFQATT and CDR2 SNEGSKA (reference sequence). In DNA, the CDR3 is TGCAGTGCTAGAGGAAGCGCGGGGGGATTTTACAATGAGCAGTTCTTC. Translating it yields CSARGSAGGFYNEQFF.

This clonotype was picked up many times. CDR3 nucleotides: TGTGCCAACTACCTATTAAGGGGGGATACGCAGTATTTT. Amino acid sequence: CANYLLRGDTQYF. The chain couples TRBV25-1 to TRBJ2-3, with a possible D match to TRBD1 (6 bases). Trimming took off 10 bases at V and 6 bases at J, with 17 bases between the two ends. Germline CDR1 is MGHDK and CDR2 is SYGVNS. The CDR3 runs to 13 residues.

The rearrangement joins TRBV11-2 to TRBJ2-7; TRBD2 aligns across 7 bases. Looked up from germline, CDR1 is SGHAT and CDR2 is FQNNGV. This CDR3 is 14 amino acids long. Unmatched junction bases numbered 8, after V lost 3 bases and J lost 6 bases. The CDR3 DNA reads TGTGCCAGCAGCTTCGGCGGGAGCGGTGGCGAGCAGTACTTC. This translates into CASSFGGSGGEQYF.

The chain employs TRBV10-3 and TRBJ1-3; D ambiguous. Trimming removed 3 bases at V and 0 bases at J, with 12 bases between. Germline V CDR1 and CDR2: ENHRY, SYGVKD. This CDR3 region has 16 residues. The CDR3 here is CAISDFSSYSGNTIYF. The CDR3 nucleotides are TGTGCCATCAGTGACTTCAGCTCCTACTCTGGAAACACCATATATTTT.

This clonotype was seen a handful of times. The chain links TRBV27 to TRBJ2-1; no reliable D call. The last part of the DNA fits TRBJ2-5 better; the J call may be wrong. Per the germline V gene, CDR1 is MNHEY and CDR2 is SMNVEV (reference sequence). The CDR3 length is 11 residues. The CDR3 is CASNPLETQYF. The CDR3 region has the DNA TGTGCCAGCAACCCCCTGGAGACCCAGTACTTC.

This clonotype was seen a handful of times. The genes are TRBV5-1 and TRBJ2-5, with D unclear. CDR1 and CDR2 from the germline V gene are SGHRS and YFSETQ. The CDR3 covers 15 residues. The V gene lost 1 base and the J gene lost 4 bases, with 14 bases spanning the gap. The CDR3 is CASSLSSPSVETQYF. The CDR3 region has the DNA TGCGCCAGCAGCTTGTCGTCCCCATCGGTAGAGACCCAGTACTTC. Variable domain in full (rest from reference TRBV5-1 and TRBJ2-5): KAGVTQTPRYLIKTRGQQVTLSCSPISGHRSVSWYQQTPGQGLQFLFEYFSETQRNKGNFPGRFSGRQFSNSRSEMNVSTLELGDSALYLCASSLSSPSVETQYFGPGTRLLVL.

This clonotype was observed a few times. The chain joins TRBV7-8 to TRBJ1-2; D remains ambiguous. Germline CDR1 and CDR2: SGHVS and FQNEAQ. The CDR3 is 14 residues long. V was trimmed by 5 bases and J by 6 bases, leaving 16 bases between them. CDR3 nucleotide sequence: TGTGCCAGCAGCCTTTCTGCGGAGCCCAATGGCTACACCTTC. Its protein product is CASSLSAEPNGYTF.

The sample holds a few counts of this clonotype. The gene calls are TRBV29-1 and TRBJ1-3; D unresolved. Germline assignment: CDR1 SQVTM and CDR2 ANQGSEA. This CDR3 has 13 residues. Trimming took 4 bases from V and 8 from J, leaving 15 bases between them. The CDR3 spells CSVVGFQLDTIYF. The CDR3 nucleotides are TGCAGCGTTGTTGGCTTCCAGTTGGACACCATATATTTT.

This clonotype occurred many times. The genes are TRBV10-3 and TRBJ1-1, with TRBD1 matching over 8 bases. Germline values: CDR1 ENHRY, CDR2 SYGVKD. This CDR3 comprises 14 residues. Trimming took 4 bases from V and 3 from J; bases not matched to a gene: 4. The CDR3 coding sequence is TGTGCCATCAGTGTAGGGACAGGCTACACTGAAGCTTTCTTT. It specifies CAISVGTGYTEAFF.

This clonotype was seen a handful of times. The chain recombines TRBV7-2 with TRBJ2-5; TRBD2 aligns across 7 bases. The DNA matches TRBJ2-1 better at its end, which makes the J call doubtful. CDR1 and CDR2 from the germline V gene are SGHTA and FQGNSA. The CDR3 runs to 16 residues. Here the CDR3 DNA reads TGTGCCAGCAGCTTGATAGCGGGCTACACATTTGATGAGCAGTTCTTC. Amino acid sequence: CASSLIAGYTFDEQFF.

The V and J genes are TRBV7-2 and TRBJ2-1; 12 bases fit TRBD2. Germline V gene data show CDR1 as SGHTA and CDR2 as FQGNSA. The CDR3 covers 19 residues. Trimming removed 2 bases from V and 2 bases from J; junction bases left unmatched: 10. CDR3 residues: CASSLQPGLAGLTYNEQFF. The DNA for the CDR3 is TGTGCCAGCAGCTTACAACCGGGACTAGCGGGCCTCACCTACAATGAGCAGTTCTTC.

V usage is TRBV5-1 and J usage is TRBJ1-2; no definite D call. CDR3 size: 14 residues. CDR1 is SGHRS and CDR2 is YFSETQ in the germline V gene. V dropped 2 bases and J dropped 2 bases, with 10 bases sitting between them. Written as DNA, the CDR3 is TGCGCCAGCAGCTTTGGGCAGACGAACTATGGCTACACCTTC. Translated: CASSFGQTNYGYTF.